This TCR beta chain was retrieved from a study of human T cells and chemical hapten exposure. Study information: Patients were given diphenylcyclopropenone on the scalp weekly across the approximately 25-week study. Patients, mostly women, had alopecia areata, alopecia totalis or alopecia universalis.

This clonotype has more than one count but fewer than ten. Germline CDR1 and CDR2: ENHRY and SYGVKD. The J segment lost 0 bases and the V segment lost 2 bases, leaving 6 bases of the junction unmatched. CDR3 length equals 18 residues. MiXCR, run by TCRdb on the RACE reads, gives a single entry per CDR3 protein. Among 90,000 or so distinct CDR3 sequences listed, 10% to 13% were seen once. Indicated time point: patch test 1, 2 weeks after DPC sensitization. The treatment denotes: therapeutic diphenylcyclopropenone sensitization with weekly scalp DPC. The sequence was obtained from a middle-aged man with alopecia areata. Some clones in this sample may be carry-over from other donors' samples. This sample comprised whole blood, obtained in connection with sensitization to the hapten diphenylcyclopropenone (DPC). The chain combines TRBV10-3 with TRBJ2-2; 10 nucleotides align to TRBD2. The CDR3 is CAISEVLAGAPNTGELFF. The CDR3 region has the DNA TGTGCCATCAGTGAGGTCCTAGCGGGAGCCCCGAACACCGGGGAGCTGTTTTTT.